What follows are 20 T cell receptor beta chains derived from one specimen sequenced in a study of beta chain features in type 1 diabetes. Study results and limitations: All four CD4+ subsets of Type 1 diabetes patients contained TCRB CDR3s that were moderately but significantly shorter.

Every bit of the isolated RNA underwent reverse transcription, so sequencing read expressed TCRB transcripts. TCRdb's copy holds only in-frame clones and misses some; the assay was immunoSEQ multiplex PCR. The sample yields 640,000 or so clones, roughly 12% seen once. No antigen has been identified for these receptors. Sequencing used naive CD4+ T cells from blood. The receptors stem from a young man with type 1 diabetes.

V and J are TRBV9 and TRBJ1-2; D might be TRBD1 (5 bases). This CDR3 is built from 15 residues. V dropped 2 bases and J dropped 3 bases, with 14 bases sitting between them. The germline gives CDR1 SGDLS, CDR2 YYNGEE. The CDR3 DNA follows: TGTGCCAGCAGCGTCGGAGGCAGGGTTGACTATGGCTACACCTTC. This encodes CASSVGGRVDYGYTF.

The J gene is TRBJ1-5, the V gene TRBV9; 8 bases are a match to TRBD1. V shed 0 bases and J 7 bases; nucleotides not matched to a gene: 6. The CDR3 is 15 residues long. Germline CDR1 and CDR2: SGDLS and YYNGEE. The CDR3 spells CASSVADREDQPQHF. DNA for the CDR3: TGTGCCAGCAGCGTAGCGGACAGGGAAGACCAGCCCCAGCATTTT.

In its sample, this clone was seen once. The rearrangement uses TRBV30 and TRBJ2-7; 7 positions match TRBD1. CDR1 and CDR2 (germline): GTSNPN, SVGIG (reference sequence). This CDR3 is 14 amino acids long. J gave up 2 bases and V 4 bases, and 8 bases lay outside the gene matches. CDR3 loop: CAWMEAGGTYEQYF. The CDR3 DNA reads as TGTGCCTGGATGGAGGCAGGGGGTACCTACGAGCAGTACTTC.

The sample holds one count of this clone. The chain joins TRBV2 to TRBJ1-2; possibly TRBD1 for D (5 bases). The CDR3 extends over 13 amino acids. Germline V gene data show CDR1 as SNHLY and CDR2 as FYNNEI. V was shortened by 4 bases and J by 3 bases, with 9 bases between the two germline ends. The CDR3 is CASSAGADYGYTF. The CDR3 DNA reads TGTGCCAGCAGTGCCGGGGCAGACTATGGCTACACCTTC.

The chain joins TRBV10-3 to TRBJ1-6; no reliable D call. The CDR3 runs to 13 residues. CDR1 is ENHRY, CDR2 SYGVKD, per germline. V was clipped by 10 bases and J by 9 bases, with 16 bases between them. The CDR3 bases are TGTGCCAGCAATTTCGACGTAGGTTCACCCCTCCACTTT. As protein: CASNFDVGSPLHF.

CDR3: CASSPRDRGDLTEAFF. The CDR3 DNA reads TGTGCCAGCTCACCACGGGACAGGGGAGACCTCACTGAAGCTTTCTTT. The V and J genes are TRBV18 and TRBJ1-1; 10 nucleotides match TRBD1. This CDR3 has 16 residues. Germline CDR1 is KGHSH and CDR2 is LQKENI. V shed 1 base and J 4 bases; nucleotides not matched to a gene: 6.

This clone was seen a handful of times. This chain connects TRBV4-1 to TRBJ2-3; D might be TRBD2 (5 bases). The V end lost 4 bases, the J end lost 0 bases, and 17 bases lay between the germline ends. Germline lookup yields CDR1 MGHRA and CDR2 YSYEKL. CDR3 length: 17 residues. The CDR3 region is CASSRPTAGASTDTQYF. In DNA form, the CDR3 reads TGCGCCAGCAGCCGTCCGACGGCGGGTGCTAGCACAGATACGCAGTATTTT.

This chain links TRBV29-1 with TRBJ1-2, with TRBD1 matching 12 bases. The J segment lost 8 bases and the V segment lost 4 bases, leaving 5 bases of the junction unmatched. Germline V lookup: CDR1 SQVTM, CDR2 ANQGSEA. The CDR3 has 13 amino acids. The CDR3 is CSVAGTGGLGYTF. As DNA, the CDR3 is TGCAGCGTTGCCGGGACAGGGGGCCTCGGCTACACCTTC.

Remarks on this clone: The sample has other DNA sequences that encode this CDR3 too. This chain's CDR3 is CAWSIRTEAFF. CDR3 coding DNA: TGTGCCTGGAGTATTCGTACTGAAGCTTTCTTT. J is TRBJ1-1 and V is TRBV30; no reliable D call. With 2 bases removed from V and 5 bases from J, the gap between germline ends came to 6 bases. The CDR3 is 11 residues long. Looked up from germline, CDR1 is GTSNPN and CDR2 is SVGIG (reference sequence).

This sequence joins TRBV4-2 and TRBJ1-6, with unresolved D. Trimming cost V 0 bases and J 8 bases, with 8 bases left between them. This CDR3 region has 14 residues. Germline V gene lookup returns CDR1 LGHNA and CDR2 YNFKEQ. CDR3 residues: CASSQENVDSPLHF. CDR3 nucleotide sequence: TGTGCCAGCAGCCAAGAAAACGTCGATTCACCCCTCCACTTT.

V gene TRBV7-3 combines with J gene TRBJ2-5; either TRBD1 or TRBD2 may supply D (6 bases each). The CDR3 totals 15 residues. Trimming shortened V by 1 base and J by 5 bases, and 14 bases separated the two germline ends. The germline gives CDR1 SGHTA, CDR2 FQGTGA. CDR3 residues: CASSLIGGAGETQYF. The CDR3 DNA reads TGTGCCAGCAGCTTAATCGGGGGCGCAGGGGAGACCCAGTACTTC.

The sample holds a few counts of this clone. This chain connects TRBV5-1 to TRBJ2-2; D call uncertain. The germline V and J ends were trimmed by 0 bases and 5 bases, with 8 bases remaining between them. This CDR3 comprises 14 residues. In germline, CDR1 is SGHRS, CDR2 YFSETQ. The CDR3 region is CASSLGGTTGELFF. In DNA form, the CDR3 reads TGCGCCAGCAGCTTGGGCGGAACTACCGGGGAGCTGTTTTTT.

This clone has only a few counts. The chain employs TRBV10-2 and TRBJ1-5; D unclear. There are 12 residues in the CDR3. Trimming shortened V by 7 bases and J by 7 bases, and 11 bases separated the two germline ends. The V gene's germline CDR1 is WSHSY and CDR2 SAAADI. CDR3: CASMSRGQPQHF. As DNA, the CDR3 is TGCGCCAGCATGAGTCGGGGACAGCCCCAGCATTTT.

V usage is TRBV29-1 and J usage is TRBJ1-2; TRBD1 matches 7 bases. Germline values: CDR1 SQVTM, CDR2 ANQGSEA. Trimming cost V 4 bases and J 2 bases; bases outside gene matches: 10. This CDR3 has 15 amino acids. The CDR3 nucleotides are TGCAGCGTTGCCCACGGTGGAGGGGGCAACTATGGCTACACCTTC. Its protein product is CSVAHGGGGNYGYTF.

Of note for this clone: The sample carries other DNA sequences with the same CDR3. This chain joins TRBV6-5 and TRBJ1-1, with D uncertain. The CDR3 length is 12 residues. V gave up 4 bases and J gave up 2 bases, with 5 bases separating them. Germline assignment: CDR1 MNHEY and CDR2 SVGAGI. CDR3 in amino acids: CASSSINTEAFF. In DNA form, the CDR3 reads TGTGCCAGCAGTTCCATCAACACTGAAGCTTTCTTT.

The sample holds a few counts of this clone. V is TRBV28 and J is TRBJ1-6, with D possibly matching TRBD1 (5 bases). The V end was cut by 10 bases, the J end by 0 bases, with 13 bases between. Germline values: CDR1 MDHEN, CDR2 SYDVKM. This CDR3 spans 15 amino acids. CDR3 sequence (DNA): TGTGCCACGGAGGGGCAGCTCTCCTATAATTCACCCCTCCACTTT. Translating gives CATEGQLSYNSPLHF.

The chain carries TRBV27 and TRBJ1-5, with D perhaps matching TRBD1 (5 bases). The CDR3 has 15 amino acids. The V end was cut by 8 bases, the J end by 2 bases, with 16 bases between. Germline-derived CDR1 and CDR2 are MNHEY and SMNVEV (reference sequence). The CDR3 reads CASRSSGKGNQPQHF. In DNA form, the CDR3 reads TGTGCCAGCCGCTCATCAGGGAAGGGCAATCAGCCCCAGCATTTT.

This clone has just a few counts. V usage is TRBV9 and J usage is TRBJ1-6; possibly TRBD1 for D (5 bases). V was shortened by 4 bases and J by 8 bases, with 19 bases between the two germline ends. Germline V gene lookup returns CDR1 SGDLS and CDR2 YYNGEE. The CDR3 runs to 16 residues. For the CDR3, the DNA is TGTGCCAGCAGCTACACACAGGCGGCAAGGGATTCACCCCTCCACTTT. Protein product: CASSYTQAARDSPLHF.

The chain employs TRBV6-5 and TRBJ1-1; TRBD1 is a possible D gene (5 bases). With 2 bases removed from V and 6 bases from J, the gap between germline ends came to 10 bases. The germline V gene encodes CDR1 MNHEY and CDR2 SVGAGI. This CDR3 has 13 residues. CDR3 nucleotide sequence: TGTGCCAGCAGTTACCCAGGGTGGTCTGAAGCTTTCTTT. Encoded protein: CASSYPGWSEAFF.

This chain uses TRBV30 with TRBJ1-5; D is undetermined. The CDR3 has 14 residues. CDR1 GTSNPN and CDR2 SVGIG come from the germline V gene (reference sequence). V was trimmed by 5 bases and J by 0 bases, leaving 11 bases between them. The CDR3 DNA reads as TGTGCCTGGGACACAGCCTCTAGCAATCAGCCCCAGCATTTT. It yields the protein CAWDTASSNQPQHF.